The clone carrying this T cell receptor (beta chain) showed up just once. The antigen remains unidentified. This entry comes from a study of somatic mutations in cytotoxic T cells in rheumatoid arthritis. Study conclusions and caveats: Unlike healthy controls, rheumatoid arthritis patients had CD8+ clonality that increased with age.

Repertoires were generated with immunoSEQ multiplex PCR, while TCRdb's copy carries only in-frame clones and drops some. The table includes around 15,000 clones, over 60% detected once. The V and J ends lost 4 bases and 3 bases respectively, with 10 bases between them. The CDR3 has 13 residues. Looked up from germline, CDR1 is SGHDT and CDR2 is YYEEEE. Isolating CD4+ and CD8+ cells involved positive magnetic bead selection on an AutoMACS. Their purity was then checked by flow cytometry. J is TRBJ2-5 and V is TRBV5-6; D might be TRBD1 (5 bases). Sequenced input: CD8+ T cells sorted from blood. The TCR comes from an adult with rheumatoid arthritis. The CDR3 DNA reads TGTGCCAGCAGCGGCGACAGAAAAGAGACCCAGTACTTC. Protein sequence: CASSGDRKETQYF.